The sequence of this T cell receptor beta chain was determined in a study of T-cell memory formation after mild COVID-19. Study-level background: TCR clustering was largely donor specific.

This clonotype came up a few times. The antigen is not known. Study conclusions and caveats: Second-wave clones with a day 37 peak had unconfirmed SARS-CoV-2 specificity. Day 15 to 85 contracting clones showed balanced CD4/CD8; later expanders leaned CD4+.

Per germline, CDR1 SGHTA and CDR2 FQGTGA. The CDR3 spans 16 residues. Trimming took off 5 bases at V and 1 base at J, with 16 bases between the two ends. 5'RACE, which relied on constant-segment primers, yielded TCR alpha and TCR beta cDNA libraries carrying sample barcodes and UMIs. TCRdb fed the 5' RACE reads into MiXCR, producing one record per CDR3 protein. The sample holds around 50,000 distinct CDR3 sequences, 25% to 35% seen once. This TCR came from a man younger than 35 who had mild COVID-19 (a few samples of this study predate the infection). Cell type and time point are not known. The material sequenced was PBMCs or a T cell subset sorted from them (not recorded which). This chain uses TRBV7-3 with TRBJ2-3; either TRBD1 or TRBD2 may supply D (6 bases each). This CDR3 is CASSPPPGEGTDTQYF. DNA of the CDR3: TGTGCCAGCAGCCCCCCCCCAGGGGAGGGCACAGATACGCAGTATTTT.